The next 7 T cell receptor beta chains were all read from a single sample in a study of metastatic and nonmetastatic thyroid tumors. No treatment of any kind had been given to any patient before thyroid surgery. Through MiXCR, TCRdb re-clonotyped the PCR reads. The sample yields roughly 59,000 clones, around 15% seen once. The source material was blood. The receptors originated from a male donor with papillary thyroid cancer or a benign thyroid nodule (not recorded which). Some clones in this sample may be carry-over from other donors' samples.

Concerning this clone: A read error may be the cause here, since a much bigger clone is one base away. DNA for the CDR3: TGTGCCAGCAGCTCCAGCGGCACCTGGGAGCTGTTTTTT. Translated: CASSSSGTWELFF. J is TRBJ2-2 and V is TRBV7-9; D perhaps matches TRBD2 (5 bases). The germline V gene has CDR1 SEHNR and CDR2 FQNEAQ (reference sequence). This CDR3 has 13 residues.

The CDR3 DNA sequence: TGTGCCAGCAGCAAGGACAGGGGGCAGGGAGATACGCAGTATTTT. Protein: CASSKDRGQGDTQYF. The chain carries TRBV11-2 and TRBJ2-3; TRBD1 agrees at 11 bases. This CDR3 region has 15 residues. J was trimmed by 5 bases and V by 5 bases; bases with no gene match: 6. In germline, CDR1 is SGHAT, CDR2 FQNNGV.

Many counts were recorded for this clone. V and J are TRBV7-9 and TRBJ1-1; D is unresolved. The CDR3 runs to 11 residues. Deletions cut 5 bases from V and 6 bases from J, with 7 bases between. CDR1 is SEHNR, CDR2 FQNEAQ, per germline (reference sequence). The CDR3 loop is CASSTSSEAFF. The CDR3 DNA reads TGTGCCAGCAGCACTAGTTCTGAAGCTTTCTTT.

The J gene is TRBJ2-6, the V gene TRBV5-1, with D uncertain. The germline CDR1 and CDR2 sequences are SGHRS and YFSETQ. CDR3 length equals 15 residues. The V and J ends lost 2 bases and 0 bases respectively, with 6 bases between them. The CDR3 sequence: CASSFLLSGANVLTF. CDR3 in DNA: TGCGCCAGCAGCTTCCTCCTCTCTGGGGCCAACGTCCTGACTTTC.

This clone came up many times. One base away lies a much larger clone, so this may be a sequencing read error. The V gene is TRBV28, the J gene TRBJ2-7; 7 positions agree with TRBD2. The germline V gene encodes CDR1 MDHEN and CDR2 SYDVKM. The CDR3 has 15 amino acids. The CDR3 DNA follows: TGTGCCAGCAGTCTAGCGGTAGGTGGGTCCTACGAGCAGTGCTTC. It codes for CASSLAVGGSYEQCF.

This clone was detected many times. This chain links TRBV10-2 with TRBJ1-6, with D possibly matching TRBD1 (5 bases). Germline V gives CDR1 WSHSY, CDR2 SAAADI. The ends were cut back, 4 bases at V and 6 bases at J, with 10 bases in the middle. The CDR3 consists of 14 residues. The CDR3 DNA reads TGCGCCAGCAGTGGCGGGGCAATTAATTCACCCCTCCACTTT. Its translation is CASSGGAINSPLHF.

This clone was observed at least ten times. The chain uses TRBV3-1 and TRBJ1-1, with a weak D call TRBD1 (5 bases). Trimming took off 5 bases at V and 11 bases at J, with 18 bases between the two ends. The CDR3 contains 13 residues. Germline CDR1 reads LGHDT; CDR2 reads YNNKEL (reference sequence). The CDR3 protein is CASSSPVGTGAFF. The CDR3 DNA reads TGTGCCAGCAGCTCACCCGTCGGGACGGGGGCTTTCTTT. Based on the CDR3 plus reference TRBV3-1 and TRBJ1-1, the full variable domain is DTAVSQTPKYLVTQMGNDKSIKCEQNLGHDTMYWYKQDSKKFLKIMFSYNNKELIINETVPNRFSPKSPDKAHLNLHINSLELGDSAVYFCASSSPVGTGAFFGQGTRLTVV.